Sequencing of this TCR beta chain was carried out in a study of OX40 agonist ivuxolimab in advanced cancers. Overall study context: Ivuxolimab was administered intravenously to patients at 0.01 to 10 mg/kg every 2 weeks.

Comment on this clone: Its antigen is still unknown.

General observations from the study: The mean number of expanded clones was higher in CD8+ T cells than in CD4+.

CDR3 length: 13 residues. Germline-derived CDR1 and CDR2 are SEHNR and FQNEAQ (reference sequence). Deletions cut 1 base from V and 1 base from J, with 1 base between. The sampling schedule covered blood at baseline, cycle 4 day 1, and cycle 7 day 1. Here immunoSEQ multiplex PCR was the method, and the copy in TCRdb shows in-frame clones only, minus some. Here the sample spans roughly 50,000 clones, approximately 78% being singletons. The chain carries TRBV7-9 and TRBJ2-2; D is uncertain. This specimen consisted of CD4+ or CD8+ T cells sorted from blood, obtained in a trial of the OX40 agonist ivuxolimab. The sequence came from an adult with an advanced solid tumor such as melanoma, head and neck, liver or kidney cancer. The CDR3 reads CASSLGNTGELFF. DNA for the CDR3: TGTGCCAGCAGCTTAGGGAACACCGGGGAGCTGTTTTTT.